Sequencing of this TCR beta chain was carried out in a study of blood T cell repertoires in COVID-19. Study in general: T cells, B-cell-depleted T cells, or PBMCs provided the cDNA or gDNA that served as material.

As handled by the study authors: Reference gene primer amplification gave nucleated cell count estimates. The assay was immunoSEQ multiplex PCR, and TCRdb's table has in-frame clones only and misses some. V and J calls and clone size are given by that table; D and trimming were obtained from the DNA. This sample has around 330,000 clones, with approximately 89% found just once. The CDR3 spans 16 residues. Germline V gene lookup returns CDR1 KGHSY and CDR2 FQNENV. With 5 bases clipped from V and 5 bases from J, the junction kept 11 bases outside the gene matches. Everyone who took part was about 18 to 90 years old, and they came from fewer than 25 US areas.

This sequence originates from a woman in her 40s who had recovered from COVID-19. This chain connects TRBV16 to TRBJ1-4; 7 nucleotides agree with TRBD1. Input material: PBMCs or T cells enriched from blood (not recorded which). For the CDR3, the DNA is TGTGCCAGCAGCGTTATACCGGGACAGCTGAATGAAAAACTGTTTTTT. Translation: CASSVIPGQLNEKLFF.